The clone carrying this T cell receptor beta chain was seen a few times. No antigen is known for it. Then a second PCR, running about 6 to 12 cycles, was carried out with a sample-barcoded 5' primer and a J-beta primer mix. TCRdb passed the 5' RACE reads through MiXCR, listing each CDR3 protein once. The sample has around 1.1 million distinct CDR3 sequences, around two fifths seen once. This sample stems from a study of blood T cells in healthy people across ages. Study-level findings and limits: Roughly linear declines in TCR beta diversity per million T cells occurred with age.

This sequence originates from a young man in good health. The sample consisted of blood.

The DNA for the CDR3 is TGCAGTTTAACCGAACTAGGTGGGGCAGTTTACTCCTACAATGAGCAGTTCTTC. This encodes CSLTELGGAVYSYNEQFF. V gene TRBV20-1 combines with J gene TRBJ2-1; the D gene could be TRBD1 or TRBD2 (5 bases each). Germline V CDR1 and CDR2: DFQATT, SNEGSKA (reference sequence). The V and J ends lost 8 bases and 0 bases respectively, with 26 bases between them. The CDR3 loop spans 18 amino acids.